Listed below are T cell receptor beta chains from one sample, sequenced in a study of cytomegalovirus exposure and HLA in healthy donors. Only in-frame clones appear in the TCRdb table, and some are missing; sequencing was by immunoSEQ multiplex PCR. Of fewer than 200,000 clones listed, approximately 81% are singletons. Sequenced material: PBMCs. Receptor source: a woman aged 18-35 years in good health and CMV-seronegative. Each CDR3 is given with its conserved first and last residue. D genes are given only for firm matches. Where a row states a size, it is once, few, many or the class of an expanded clone; other rows omit it.

abundance	d_gene	v_gene	j_gene	CDR3aa	CDR3nt
.	TRBD1	TRBV29-1	TRBJ1-5	CSVQTGSNQPQHF	TGCAGCGTACAGACAGGGTCCAATCAGCCCCAGCATTTT
.	TRBD1	TRBV5-5	TRBJ2-2	CASSLATGVGELFF	TGTGCCAGCAGCTTGGCGACAGGGGTCGGGGAGCTGTTTTTT
.	.	TRBV2	TRBJ1-5	CASSEVVGGQPQHF	TGTGCCAGCAGTGAAGTGGTGGGAGGTCAGCCCCAGCATTTT
.	.	TRBV20-1	TRBJ2-2	CSARDLGELFF	TGCAGTGCTAGAGATCTCGGGGAGCTGTTTTTT
few	.	TRBV10-1	TRBJ1-2	CASSDPTDSPNYGYTF	TGCGCCAGCAGTGACCCTACGGACAGTCCTAACTATGGCTACACCTTC
.	TRBD2	TRBV2	TRBJ2-7	CASRTLAGNYEQYF	TGTGCCAGCAGAACACTAGCGGGGAACTACGAGCAGTACTTC
.	.	TRBV28	TRBJ1-5	CASSPLTVIWPQHF	TGTGCCAGCAGTCCCCTGACAGTCATCTGGCCCCAGCATTTT
.	.	TRBV7-2	TRBJ2-7	CASSLADEQYF	TGTGCCAGCAGCTTAGCCGACGAGCAGTACTTC
.	.	TRBV5-1	TRBJ2-7	CASSLGAGMEQYF	TGCGCCAGCAGCTTGGGGGCGGGGATGGAGCAGTACTTC
.	TRBD2	TRBV5-1	TRBJ2-7	CASSLVALAVDEQYF	TGCGCCAGCAGCTTGGTTGCACTAGCGGTCGACGAGCAGTACTTC
.	.	TRBV12-2	TRBJ2-2	CASRGERVNTGELFF	TGTGCAAGTCGGGGTGAGCGGGTTAACACCGGGGAGCTGTTTTTT
.	TRBD2	TRBV27	TRBJ2-5	CASSLAASGRETQYF	TGTGCCAGCAGTTTAGCGGCTAGCGGGAGAGAGACCCAGTACTTC
few	.	TRBV6-6	TRBJ1-6	CASSYSNSEDSPLHF	TGTGCCAGCAGTTACTCGAACTCCGAAGATTCACCCCTCCACTTT
.	TRBD1	TRBV30	TRBJ1-6	CAWTDRENSPLHF	TGTGCCTGGACCGACAGGGAAAATTCACCCCTCCACTTT
.	TRBD2	TRBV5-8	TRBJ2-5	CASTTGRAAYQETQYF	TGTGCCAGCACGACGGGGAGGGCTGCCTACCAAGAGACCCAGTACTTC
.	TRBD2	TRBV2	TRBJ2-1	CATRKTTSGRPGDNEQFF	TGTGCCACCAGAAAAACGACTAGCGGGAGGCCGGGAGACAATGAGCAGTTCTTC
few	TRBD2	TRBV2	TRBJ2-3	CAGASGTTDTQYF	TGTGCCGGGGCTAGCGGAACCACAGATACGCAGTATTTT
.	TRBD1	TRBV5-1	TRBJ2-1	CASIKGTESDNEQFF	TGCGCCAGCATCAAGGGGACAGAATCCGACAATGAGCAGTTCTTC
once	.	TRBV7-9	TRBJ2-1	CSSSLVGRGAHNEQFF	TGTTCCAGCAGCTTAGTAGGCAGGGGGGCACACAATGAGCAGTTCTTC
.	TRBD1	TRBV28	TRBJ2-7	CASSFLTTGTGGVEQYF	TGTGCCAGCAGTTTCCTAACAACCGGGACAGGGGGCGTCGAGCAGTACTTC
.	.	TRBV19	TRBJ1-4	CASRAGTTNEKLFF	TGTGCCAGTAGGGCGGGGACAACTAATGAAAAACTGTTTTTT
few	.	TRBV5-1	TRBJ2-2	CASSLKGDTGELFF	TGCGCCAGCAGCCTGAAGGGGGACACCGGGGAGCTGTTTTTT
.	.	TRBV18	TRBJ2-2	CASSPRQQANTGELFF	TGTGCCAGCTCACCGAGGCAGCAAGCGAACACCGGGGAGCTGTTTTTT
.	.	TRBV4-3	TRBJ2-7	CASSQESGLSYEQYF	TGCGCCAGCAGCCAAGAATCAGGGCTATCCTACGAGCAGTACTTC
.	.	TRBV19	TRBJ1-1	CASSIGQGRAFF	TGTGCCAGTAGTATAGGCCAGGGTAGAGCTTTCTTT
once	.	TRBV7-9	TRBJ2-3	CASSLGTDTDTQYF	TGTGCCAGCAGCTTAGGGACTGATACAGATACGCAGTATTTT
.	.	TRBV14	TRBJ1-1	CASSNSMNTEAFF	TGTGCCAGCAGCAACAGTATGAACACTGAAGCTTTCTTT
.	.	TRBV9	TRBJ2-1	CASSVAYEGSPPYNEQFF	TGTGCCAGCAGCGTAGCTTACGAGGGAAGTCCCCCCTACAATGAGCAGTTCTTC
.	TRBD1	TRBV29-1	TRBJ2-7	CSVGQGPSYEQYF	TGCAGCGTTGGACAGGGGCCATCCTACGAGCAGTACTTC
.	TRBD1	TRBV18	TRBJ2-5	CASSPAGGGETQYF	TGTGCCAGCTCACCAGCAGGGGGTGGAGAGACCCAGTACTTC
.	TRBD2	TRBV4-1	TRBJ2-2	CASSQYSGRAMTGELFF	TGCGCCAGCAGCCAGTATAGCGGGAGGGCGATGACCGGGGAGCTGTTTTTT
.	.	TRBV11-2	TRBJ2-1	CASSLAGSEQFF	TGTGCCAGCAGCTTAGCGGGGAGTGAGCAGTTCTTC
.	.	TRBV5-6	TRBJ1-5	CASSSLGSNQPQHF	TGTGCCAGCAGTTCTCTGGGCAGCAATCAGCCCCAGCATTTT
.	.	TRBV7-9	TRBJ2-7	CASSLIIEQYF	TGTGCCAGCAGCTTAATAATCGAGCAGTACTTC
.	TRBD2	TRBV9	TRBJ2-1	CASSVAGLAGEAYNEQFF	TGTGCCAGCAGCGTAGCGGGACTAGCGGGAGAGGCTTACAATGAGCAGTTCTTC
few	TRBD1	TRBV25-1	TRBJ2-1	CASTGLQPGTAYNEQFF	TGTGCCAGCACCGGCCTTCAGCCAGGGACAGCCTACAATGAGCAGTTCTTC
few	.	TRBV27	TRBJ1-4	CAAQILGGGEWEKLFF	TGTGCCGCCCAGATCCTTGGGGGAGGGGAATGGGAAAAACTGTTTTTT
.	TRBD1	TRBV30	TRBJ2-7	CAWSRGQGGHEQYF	TGTGCCTGGAGTAGGGGACAGGGGGGCCACGAGCAGTACTTC
.	.	TRBV7-9	TRBJ2-5	CASSTSGEETQYF	TGTGCCAGCAGCACTTCAGGGGAAGAGACCCAGTACTTC
.	TRBD1	TRBV6-5	TRBJ1-1	CAGDREAFF	TGTGCCGGGGACAGGGAAGCTTTCTTT
.	TRBD1	TRBV10-3	TRBJ1-5	CASRQGSQPQHF	TGTGCCTCCAGACAGGGCAGTCAGCCCCAGCATTTT
.	.	TRBV19	TRBJ1-5	CATSPEQGEDQPQHF	TGTGCCACCTCCCCCGAACAGGGTGAGGATCAGCCCCAGCATTTT
.	.	TRBV28	TRBJ2-6	CASSLQGAGANVLTF	TGTGCCAGCAGTTTGCAAGGGGCTGGGGCCAACGTCCTGACTTTC
.	.	TRBV6-1	TRBJ1-5	CASMLWGGQPQHF	TGTGCCAGCATGTTGTGGGGAGGTCAGCCCCAGCATTTT
.	TRBD2	TRBV28	TRBJ2-7	CASSSGTSGSDEQYF	TGTGCCAGCAGCTCCGGGACTAGCGGGAGCGACGAGCAGTACTTC
.	.	TRBV6-5	TRBJ2-1	CASSYSKKSEQFF	TGTGCCAGCAGTTACTCGAAGAAGAGTGAGCAGTTCTTC
.	TRBD1	TRBV7-3	TRBJ2-3	CASSLGGQRSASTDTQYF	TGTGCCAGCAGCTTAGGGGGACAGAGGAGTGCGAGCACAGATACGCAGTATTTT
once	TRBD2	TRBV7-9	TRBJ2-7	CASSWEALAADEQYF	TGTGCCAGCAGCTGGGAGGCTCTAGCGGCCGACGAGCAGTACTTC
.	TRBD2	TRBV18	TRBJ2-1	CASSRASGRVDEQFF	TGTGCCAGCTCACGTGCTAGCGGGAGAGTGGACGAGCAGTTCTTC
.	TRBD2	TRBV27	TRBJ2-2	CASSSGTSGYTGELFF	TGTGCCAGCAGTTCGGGGACTAGCGGTTACACCGGGGAGCTGTTTTTT